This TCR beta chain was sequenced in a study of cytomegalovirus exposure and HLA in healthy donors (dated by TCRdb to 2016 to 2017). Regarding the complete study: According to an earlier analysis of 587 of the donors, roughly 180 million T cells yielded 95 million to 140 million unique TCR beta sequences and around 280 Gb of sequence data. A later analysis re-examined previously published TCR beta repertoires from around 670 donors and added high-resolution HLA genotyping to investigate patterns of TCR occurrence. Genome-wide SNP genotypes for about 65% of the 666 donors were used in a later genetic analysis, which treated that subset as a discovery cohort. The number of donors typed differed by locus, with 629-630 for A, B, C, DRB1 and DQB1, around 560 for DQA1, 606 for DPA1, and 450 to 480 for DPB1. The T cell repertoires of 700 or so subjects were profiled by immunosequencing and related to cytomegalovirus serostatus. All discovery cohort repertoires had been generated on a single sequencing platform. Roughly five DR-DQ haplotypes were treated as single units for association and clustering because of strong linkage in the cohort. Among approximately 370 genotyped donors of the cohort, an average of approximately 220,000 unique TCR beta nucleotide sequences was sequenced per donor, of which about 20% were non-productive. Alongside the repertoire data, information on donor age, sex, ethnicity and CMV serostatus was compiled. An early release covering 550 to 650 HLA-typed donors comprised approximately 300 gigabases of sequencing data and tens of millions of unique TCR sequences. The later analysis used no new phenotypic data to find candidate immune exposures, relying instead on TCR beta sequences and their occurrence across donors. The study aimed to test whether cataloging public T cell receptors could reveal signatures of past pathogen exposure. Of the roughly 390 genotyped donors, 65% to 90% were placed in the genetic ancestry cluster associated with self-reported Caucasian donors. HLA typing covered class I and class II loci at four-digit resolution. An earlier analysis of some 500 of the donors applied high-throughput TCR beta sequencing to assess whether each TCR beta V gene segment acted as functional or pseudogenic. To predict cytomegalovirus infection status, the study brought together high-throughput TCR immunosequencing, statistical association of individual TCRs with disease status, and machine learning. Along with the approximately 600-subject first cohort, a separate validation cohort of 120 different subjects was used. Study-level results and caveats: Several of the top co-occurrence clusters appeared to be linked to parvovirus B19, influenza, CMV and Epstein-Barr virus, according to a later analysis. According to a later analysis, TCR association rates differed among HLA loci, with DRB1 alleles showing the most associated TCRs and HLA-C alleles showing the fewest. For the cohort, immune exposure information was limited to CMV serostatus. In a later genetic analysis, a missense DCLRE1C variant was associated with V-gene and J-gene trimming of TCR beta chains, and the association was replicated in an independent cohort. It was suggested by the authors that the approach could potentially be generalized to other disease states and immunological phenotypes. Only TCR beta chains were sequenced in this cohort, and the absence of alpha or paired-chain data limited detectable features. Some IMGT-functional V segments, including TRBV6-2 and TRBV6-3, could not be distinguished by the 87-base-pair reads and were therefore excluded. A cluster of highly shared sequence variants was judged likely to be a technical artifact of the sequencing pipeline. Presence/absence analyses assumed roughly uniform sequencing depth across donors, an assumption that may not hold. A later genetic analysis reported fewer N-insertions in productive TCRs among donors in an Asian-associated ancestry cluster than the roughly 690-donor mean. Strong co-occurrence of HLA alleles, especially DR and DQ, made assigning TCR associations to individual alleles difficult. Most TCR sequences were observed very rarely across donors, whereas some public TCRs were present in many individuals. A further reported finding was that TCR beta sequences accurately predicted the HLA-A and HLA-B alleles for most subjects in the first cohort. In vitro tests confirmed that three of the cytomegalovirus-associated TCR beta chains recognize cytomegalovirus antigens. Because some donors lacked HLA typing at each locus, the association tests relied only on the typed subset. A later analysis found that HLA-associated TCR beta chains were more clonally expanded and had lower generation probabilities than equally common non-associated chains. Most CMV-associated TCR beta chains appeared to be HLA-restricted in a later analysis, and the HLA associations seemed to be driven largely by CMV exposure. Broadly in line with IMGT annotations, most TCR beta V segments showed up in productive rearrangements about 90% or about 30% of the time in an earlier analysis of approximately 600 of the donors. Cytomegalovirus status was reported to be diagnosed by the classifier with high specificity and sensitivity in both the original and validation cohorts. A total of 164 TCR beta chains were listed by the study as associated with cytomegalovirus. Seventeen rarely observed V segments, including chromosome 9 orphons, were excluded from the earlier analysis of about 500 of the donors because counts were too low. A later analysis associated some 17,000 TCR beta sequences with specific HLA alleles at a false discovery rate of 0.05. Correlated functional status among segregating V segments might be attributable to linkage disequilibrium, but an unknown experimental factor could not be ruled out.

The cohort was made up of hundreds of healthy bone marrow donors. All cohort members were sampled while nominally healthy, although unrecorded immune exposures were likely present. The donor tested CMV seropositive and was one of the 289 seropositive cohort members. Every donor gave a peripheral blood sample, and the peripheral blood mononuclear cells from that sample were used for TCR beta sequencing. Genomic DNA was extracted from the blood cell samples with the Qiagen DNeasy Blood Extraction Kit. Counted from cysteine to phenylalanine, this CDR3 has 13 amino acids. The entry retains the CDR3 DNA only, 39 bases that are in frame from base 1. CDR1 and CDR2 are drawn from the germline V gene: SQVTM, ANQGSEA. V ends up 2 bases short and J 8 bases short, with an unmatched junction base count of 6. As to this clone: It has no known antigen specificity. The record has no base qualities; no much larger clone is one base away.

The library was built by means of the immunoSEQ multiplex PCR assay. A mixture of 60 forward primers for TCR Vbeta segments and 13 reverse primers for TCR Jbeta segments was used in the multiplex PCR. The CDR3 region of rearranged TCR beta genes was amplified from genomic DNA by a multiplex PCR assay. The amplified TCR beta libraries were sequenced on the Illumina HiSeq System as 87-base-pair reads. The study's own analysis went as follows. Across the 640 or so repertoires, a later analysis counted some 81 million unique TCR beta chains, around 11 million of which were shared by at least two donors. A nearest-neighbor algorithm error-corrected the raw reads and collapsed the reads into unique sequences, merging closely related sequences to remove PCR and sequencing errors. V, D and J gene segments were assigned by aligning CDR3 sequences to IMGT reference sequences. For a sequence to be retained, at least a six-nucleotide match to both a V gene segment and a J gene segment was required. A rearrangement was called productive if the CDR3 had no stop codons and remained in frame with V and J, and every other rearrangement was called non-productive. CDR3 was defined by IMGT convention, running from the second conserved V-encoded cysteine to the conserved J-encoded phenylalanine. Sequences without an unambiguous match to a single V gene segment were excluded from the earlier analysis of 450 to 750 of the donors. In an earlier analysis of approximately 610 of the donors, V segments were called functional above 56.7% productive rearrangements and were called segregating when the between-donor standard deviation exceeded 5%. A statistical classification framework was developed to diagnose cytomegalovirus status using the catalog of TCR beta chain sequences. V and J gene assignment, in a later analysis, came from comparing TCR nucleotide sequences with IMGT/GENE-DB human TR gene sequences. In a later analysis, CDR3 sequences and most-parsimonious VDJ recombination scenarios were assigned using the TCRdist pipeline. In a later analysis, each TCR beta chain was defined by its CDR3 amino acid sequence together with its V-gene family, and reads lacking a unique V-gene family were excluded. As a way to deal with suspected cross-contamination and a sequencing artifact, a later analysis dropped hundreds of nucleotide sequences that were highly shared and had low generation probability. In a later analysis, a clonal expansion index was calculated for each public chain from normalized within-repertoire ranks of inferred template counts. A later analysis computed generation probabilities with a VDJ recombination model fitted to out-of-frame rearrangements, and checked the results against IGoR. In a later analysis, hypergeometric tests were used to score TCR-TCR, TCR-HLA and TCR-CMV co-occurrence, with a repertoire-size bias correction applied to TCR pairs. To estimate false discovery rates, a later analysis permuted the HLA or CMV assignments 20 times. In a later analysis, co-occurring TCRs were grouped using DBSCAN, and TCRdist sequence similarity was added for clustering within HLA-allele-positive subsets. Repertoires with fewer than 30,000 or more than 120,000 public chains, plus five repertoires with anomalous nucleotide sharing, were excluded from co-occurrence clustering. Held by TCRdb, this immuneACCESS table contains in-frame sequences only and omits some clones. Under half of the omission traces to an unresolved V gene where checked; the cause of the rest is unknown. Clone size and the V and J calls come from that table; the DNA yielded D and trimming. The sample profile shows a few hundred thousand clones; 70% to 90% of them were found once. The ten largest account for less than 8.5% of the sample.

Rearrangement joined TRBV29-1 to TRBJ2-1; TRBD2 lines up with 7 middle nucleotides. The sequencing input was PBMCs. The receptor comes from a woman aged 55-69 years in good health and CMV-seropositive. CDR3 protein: CSVESGRADEQFF. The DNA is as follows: TGCAGCGTTGAAAGTGGGAGGGCGGATGAGCAGTTCTTC.